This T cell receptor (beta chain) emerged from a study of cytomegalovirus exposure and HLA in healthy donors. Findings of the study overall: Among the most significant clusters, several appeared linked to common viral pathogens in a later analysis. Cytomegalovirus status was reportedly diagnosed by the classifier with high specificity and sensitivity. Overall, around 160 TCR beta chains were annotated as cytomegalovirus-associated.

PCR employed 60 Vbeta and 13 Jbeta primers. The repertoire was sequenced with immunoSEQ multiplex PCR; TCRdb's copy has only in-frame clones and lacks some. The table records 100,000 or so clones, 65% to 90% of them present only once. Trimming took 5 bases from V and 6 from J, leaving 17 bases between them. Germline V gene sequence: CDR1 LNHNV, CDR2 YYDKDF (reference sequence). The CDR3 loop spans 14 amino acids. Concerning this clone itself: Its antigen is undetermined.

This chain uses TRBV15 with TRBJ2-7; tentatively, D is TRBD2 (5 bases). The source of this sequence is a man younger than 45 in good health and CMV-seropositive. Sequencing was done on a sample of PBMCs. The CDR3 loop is CATSGRSEGSEQYF. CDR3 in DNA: TGTGCCACCAGCGGCCGGTCCGAGGGCTCCGAGCAGTACTTC.